The next 27 T cell receptor beta chains were all read from a single sample in a study of neoadjuvant anti-PD-1 for oral cavity cancer. Profiling relied on immunoSEQ multiplex PCR, and the TCRdb table lists in-frame clones only, not all of them. The sample lists 20,000 to 25,000 clones; around a quarter were seen once. Time point given: after neoadjuvant nivolumab, at surgical resection. Material: tumor tissue, obtained after nivolumab (anti-PD-1) treatment. Source of these receptors: a person between 40 and 85 years old with oral cavity squamous cell carcinoma.

This clone appeared a few times. The J gene is TRBJ1-2, the V gene TRBV4-1; D is undetermined. The germline V and J ends were trimmed by 5 bases and 5 bases, with 15 bases remaining between them. CDR1 is MGHRA and CDR2 is YSYEKL in the germline V gene. The length of the CDR3 is 14 residues. The chain's CDR3 is CASSEEGVRYGYTF. CDR3 nucleotide sequence: TGCGCCAGCAGCGAGGAGGGAGTCCGATATGGCTACACCTTC.

V is TRBV10-3 and J is TRBJ1-2; no firm D call. Germline loops: CDR1 ENHRY, CDR2 SYGVKD. CDR3 length: 15 residues. Trimming shortened V by 3 bases and J by 3 bases, and 14 bases separated the two germline ends. The chain's CDR3 is CAISEIVGSYYGYTF. CDR3 bases: TGTGCCATCAGTGAAATCGTCGGATCCTACTATGGCTACACCTTC.

The chain is built from TRBV9 and TRBJ1-4; TRBD1 is a possible D gene (6 bases). The V end was cut by 0 bases, the J end by 8 bases, with 11 bases between. Germline CDR1 and CDR2: SGDLS and YYNGEE. The CDR3 length is 14 residues. The chain's CDR3 is CASSVGGATEKLFF. The CDR3 nucleotides are TGTGCCAGCAGCGTAGGGGGGGCGACGGAAAAACTGTTTTTT.

This clone has just a few counts. One end of the junction varies from germline; a read error may be responsible. The V and J genes are TRBV2 and TRBJ2-7; the D is unclear. The CDR3 contains 11 residues. Germline loops: CDR1 SNHLY, CDR2 FYNNEI. The CDR3 sequence: CASSEAYAQYF. CDR3 DNA: TGTGCCAGCAGTGAAGCGTACGCGCAGTACTTC. The variable domain in full, with the rest retrieved from reference TRBV2 and TRBJ2-7, is EPEVTQTPSHQVTQMGQEVILRCVPISNHLYFYWYRQILGQKVEFLVSFYNNEISEKSEIFDDQFSVERPDGSNFTLKIRSTKLEDSAMYFCASSEAYAQYFGPGTRLTVT.

The chain uses TRBV2 and TRBJ1-2, with D possibly TRBD1 on 6 matching bases. V dropped 5 bases and J dropped 6 bases, with 10 bases sitting between them. The germline V gene has CDR1 SNHLY and CDR2 FYNNEI. The CDR3 covers 12 residues. CDR3 nucleotide sequence: TGTGCCAGCAGTACAGGGCAGGATGGCTACACCTTC. Its protein product is CASSTGQDGYTF.

This clone has only a few counts. This chain connects TRBV5-1 to TRBJ2-3, with 10 bases fitting TRBD2. CDR1 and CDR2 (germline): SGHRS, YFSETQ. V lost 4 bases, J lost 8 bases, and 7 bases stayed unmatched. The CDR3 covers 14 residues. The chain's CDR3 is CASSQTSGLATQYF. The CDR3 nucleotides read TGCGCCAGCAGCCAGACTAGCGGGCTCGCTACGCAGTATTTT.

This chain connects TRBV7-3 to TRBJ2-5, with no clear D. Germline V gives CDR1 SGHTA, CDR2 FQGTGA. V lost 0 bases and J lost 5, with 7 bases in between. This CDR3 has 13 residues. CDR3 sequence: CASSLTNMETQYF. The CDR3 DNA sequence: TGTGCCAGCAGCTTAACGAACATGGAGACCCAGTACTTC.

The chain carries TRBV6-6 and TRBJ2-7; no reliable D call. V shed 2 bases and J shed 4 bases, with 9 bases lying between them. There are 13 residues in the CDR3. Germline CDR1 and CDR2: MNHNY and SVGAGI (reference sequence). The CDR3 DNA follows: TGTGCCAGCAGTTACGGGAAAACTTACGAGCAGTACTTC. It specifies CASSYGKTYEQYF.

This clone has just a few counts. The chain links TRBV6-1 to TRBJ2-7, with 7 bases matching TRBD1. V gave up 3 bases and J gave up 11 bases; unmatched junction bases: 7. The CDR3 extends over 12 amino acids. The germline gives CDR1 MNHNS, CDR2 SASEGT. This chain's CDR3 is CASSELTGKEYF. The DNA for the CDR3 is TGTGCCAGCAGTGAGCTGACAGGGAAGGAGTACTTC.

This clone was recorded many times. V gene TRBV5-1 combines with J gene TRBJ1-4; no reliable D call. Per germline, CDR1 SGHRS and CDR2 YFSETQ. With 1 base removed from V and 0 bases from J, the gap between germline ends came to 7 bases. The CDR3 covers 15 residues. The CDR3: CASSLNSATNEKLFF. CDR3 coding DNA: TGCGCCAGCAGCTTGAACAGTGCAACTAATGAAAAACTGTTTTTT.

The V gene is TRBV9, the J gene TRBJ2-7; the match to TRBD1 covers 7 bases. V shed 4 bases and J 6 bases; nucleotides not matched to a gene: 10. CDR3 length equals 14 residues. The V gene's germline CDR1 is SGDLS and CDR2 YYNGEE. The CDR3 sequence: CASSSGQAPGEQYF. In DNA, the CDR3 is TGTGCCAGCAGCTCCGGACAGGCTCCCGGCGAGCAGTACTTC.

This clone was seen only a few times. The V and J genes are TRBV19 and TRBJ2-7, with 8 bases identical to TRBD2. The germline V gene encodes CDR1 LNHDA and CDR2 SQIVND (reference sequence). V gave up 4 bases and J gave up 6 bases; unmatched junction bases: 5. The CDR3 runs to 13 residues. The CDR3 protein is CASSSTSGLEQYF. Written as DNA, the CDR3 is TGTGCCAGTAGTAGTACTAGCGGACTCGAGCAGTACTTC.

This chain joins TRBV11-3 and TRBJ2-1, with 12 bases matching TRBD1. Looked up from germline, CDR1 is SGHNT and CDR2 is YENEEA. The ends lost 3 bases at V and 8 bases at J; junction bases unmatched: 5. The CDR3 totals 15 residues. The CDR3 region is CASSLQGQGADEQFF. The CDR3 bases are TGTGCCAGCAGCTTGCAGGGACAGGGGGCAGATGAGCAGTTCTTC.

This clone was counted between two and nine times. The chain has TRBV7-2 and TRBJ2-2; D remains unclear. The V and J ends lost 5 bases and 5 bases respectively, with 9 bases between them. This CDR3 is 13 amino acids long. Germline loops: CDR1 SGHTA, CDR2 FQGNSA. CDR3 coding DNA: TGTGCCAGCAGCGTTCAGAGGACCGGGGAGCTGTTTTTT. This gives the protein CASSVQRTGELFF.

Only a few counts were recorded for this clone. The V gene is TRBV28, the J gene TRBJ1-2, with 7 bases fitting TRBD1. J lost 5 bases, V lost 10 bases, and 16 bases had no gene match. This CDR3 has 15 residues. Per germline, CDR1 MDHEN and CDR2 SYDVKM. CDR3 bases: TGTGCCACCCCTGGGACAGAGGCTTCCCCTTATGGCTACACCTTC. Translation gives CATPGTEASPYGYTF.

The V call is TRBV30, the J call TRBJ2-1; TRBD2 might be the D (6 bases). This CDR3 contains 15 residues. The germline V and J ends were trimmed by 3 bases and 5 bases, with 17 bases remaining between them. Germline CDR1 reads GTSNPN; CDR2 reads SVGIG (reference sequence). The CDR3 loop is CAWRPDYRGNNEQFF. The CDR3 coding sequence is TGTGCCTGGAGGCCGGACTACCGGGGAAACAATGAGCAGTTCTTC. Full variable domain (missing parts from reference TRBV30 and TRBJ2-1): SQTIHQWPATLVQPVGSPLSLECTVEGTSNPNLYWYRQAAGRGLQLLFYSVGIGQISSEVPQNLSASRPQDRQFILSSKKLLLSDSGFYLCAWRPDYRGNNEQFFGPGTRLTVL.

This clone has more than one count but fewer than ten. The rearrangement links TRBV6-1 to TRBJ1-3; D is unclear. The CDR3 has 15 amino acids. Per the germline V gene, CDR1 is MNHNS and CDR2 is SASEGT. The V end was cut by 2 bases, the J end by 0 bases, with 8 bases between. CDR3 DNA sequence: TGTGCCAGCAGTGAAAAATTTATCTCTGGAAACACCATATATTTT. It is translated as CASSEKFISGNTIYF.

This chain connects TRBV18 to TRBJ1-1; maybe TRBD1 (5 bases). V was cut by 3 bases and J by 5 bases, with 22 bases left in between. The CDR3 consists of 17 residues. From germline, CDR1 is KGHSH and CDR2 LQKENI. CDR3 nucleotides: TGTGCCAGCTCACCTCAAGGACAAGGGCTCGGGAGGACTGAAGCTTTCTTT. Its translation: CASSPQGQGLGRTEAFF. Filled out from reference TRBV18 and TRBJ1-1, the complete variable domain reads NAGVMQNPRHLVRRRGQEARLRCSPMKGHSHVYWYRQLPEEGLKFMVYLQKENIIDESGMPKERFSAEFPKEGPSILRIQQVVRGDSAAYFCASSPQGQGLGRTEAFFGQGTRLTVV.

The CDR3: CASRAWANSYEQYF. The CDR3 nucleotides read TGTGCCAGCAGGGCATGGGCCAACTCCTACGAGCAGTACTTC. The genes are TRBV5-6 and TRBJ2-7; D gene ambiguous. The CDR3 runs 14 residues. The V gene lost 5 bases and the J gene lost 0 bases, with 12 bases spanning the gap. CDR1 is SGHDT, CDR2 YYEEEE, per germline. Supplemented by reference TRBV5-6 and TRBJ2-7, the full variable domain reads DAGVTQSPTHLIKTRGQQVTLRCSPKSGHDTVSWYQQALGQGPQFIFQYYEEEERQRGNFPDRFSGHQFPNYSSELNVNALLLGDSALYLCASRAWANSYEQYFGPGTRLTVT.

V is TRBV18 and J is TRBJ1-2, with 7 bases matching TRBD1. Germline lookup yields CDR1 KGHSH and CDR2 LQKENI. The CDR3 consists of 14 residues. The V gene end was trimmed by 6 bases and the J gene end by 9 bases; junction bases not matched to a gene: 13. The CDR3 reads CASSSDRAARRYTF. For the CDR3, the DNA is TGTGCCAGCTCTTCCGACAGGGCGGCTCGTCGCTACACCTTC.

The chain has TRBV12-1 and TRBJ2-7; TRBD2, the table's D call, was not compared with the DNA. TRBV12-1 corresponds to a pseudogene. This CDR3 comprises 20 residues. The CDR3 reads CASRKSTWGRENSRAYEQYF. The CDR3, as DNA: TGTGCCAGCCGCAAGTCAACTTGGGGCCGGGAGAACAGCCGAGCCTACGAGCAGTACTTC.

V usage is TRBV5-1 and J usage is TRBJ2-5; TRBD2 is a possible D gene (5 bases). This CDR3 region has 13 residues. V lost 0 bases and J 4 bases, leaving 7 bases between the germline ends. Germline lookup yields CDR1 SGHRS and CDR2 YFSETQ. This CDR3 reads CASSLASPETQYF. CDR3 sequence (DNA): TGCGCCAGCAGCTTGGCTAGCCCAGAGACCCAGTACTTC. Together with reference TRBV5-1 and TRBJ2-5, the CDR3 gives the full variable domain: KAGVTQTPRYLIKTRGQQVTLSCSPISGHRSVSWYQQTPGQGLQFLFEYFSETQRNKGNFPGRFSGRQFSNSRSEMNVSTLELGDSALYLCASSLASPETQYFGPGTRLLVL.

The chain combines TRBV30 with TRBJ2-5; D unresolved. The ends were cut back, 0 bases at V and 2 bases at J, with 10 bases in the middle. Per germline, CDR1 GTSNPN and CDR2 SVGIG (reference sequence). This CDR3 contains 14 residues. In DNA form, the CDR3 reads TGTGCCTGGAGTGTAAGGCACACTCAAGAGACCCAGTACTTC. Translated, it gives CAWSVRHTQETQYF.

This clone was picked up a small number of times. This chain uses TRBV10-3 with TRBJ2-7; no clear D. The CDR3 extends over 14 amino acids. Trimming removed 7 bases at V and 0 bases at J, with 13 bases between. Germline V gene lookup returns CDR1 ENHRY and CDR2 SYGVKD. CDR3: CAITSDASSYEQYF. As DNA, the CDR3 is TGTGCCATCACCTCGGATGCCAGCTCCTACGAGCAGTACTTC.

This clone has just a few counts. The chain is built from TRBV2 and TRBJ2-7; 7 bases are a match to TRBD1. This CDR3 comprises 15 residues. Per the germline V gene, CDR1 is SNHLY and CDR2 is FYNNEI. Trimming cost V 0 bases and J 6 bases; bases outside gene matches: 8. The CDR3 here is CASSEARYRGVEQYF. DNA for the CDR3: TGTGCCAGCAGTGAAGCGCGTTACAGGGGAGTCGAGCAGTACTTC.

V usage is TRBV7-3 and J usage is TRBJ2-3; TRBD2 agrees at 11 bases. The CDR3 contains 16 residues. Trimming at V came to 4 bases and at J to 1 base, leaving 4 bases not matched to a gene. Germline CDR1 SGHTA, CDR2 FQGTGA. CDR3 in amino acids: CASSSTSGGRTDTQYF. CDR3 in DNA: TGTGCCAGCAGCTCAACTAGCGGGGGCCGCACAGATACGCAGTATTTT.

This sequence joins TRBV11-3 and TRBJ2-1; 7 bases agree with TRBD2. From germline, CDR1 is SGHNT and CDR2 YENEEA. The trim removed 2 bases at V and 10 bases at J, leaving 5 bases unmatched. The CDR3 spans 13 residues. The CDR3 nucleotides read TGTGCCAGCAGCTTAAGCGGGGATGGGGAGCAGTTCTTC. Translated, it gives CASSLSGDGEQFF.